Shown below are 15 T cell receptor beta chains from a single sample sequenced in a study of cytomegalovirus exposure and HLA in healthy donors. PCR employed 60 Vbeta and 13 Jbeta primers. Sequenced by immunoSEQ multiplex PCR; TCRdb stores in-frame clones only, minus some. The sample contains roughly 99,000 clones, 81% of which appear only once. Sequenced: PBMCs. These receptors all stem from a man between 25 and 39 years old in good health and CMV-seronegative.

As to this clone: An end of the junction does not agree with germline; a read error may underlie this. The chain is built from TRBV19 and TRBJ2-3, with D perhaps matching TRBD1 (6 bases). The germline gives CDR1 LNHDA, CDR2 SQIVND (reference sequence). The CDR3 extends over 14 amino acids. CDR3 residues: CASTGLSSTDTQYF. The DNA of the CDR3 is TGTGCCAGCACAGGGTTATCTAGCACGGATACGCAGTATTTT.

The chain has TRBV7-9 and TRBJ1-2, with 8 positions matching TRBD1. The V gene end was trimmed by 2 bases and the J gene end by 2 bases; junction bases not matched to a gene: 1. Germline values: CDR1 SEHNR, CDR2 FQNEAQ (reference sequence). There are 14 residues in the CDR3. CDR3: CASSLQGANYGYTF. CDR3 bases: TGTGCCAGCAGCTTACAGGGGGCGAACTATGGCTACACCTTC.

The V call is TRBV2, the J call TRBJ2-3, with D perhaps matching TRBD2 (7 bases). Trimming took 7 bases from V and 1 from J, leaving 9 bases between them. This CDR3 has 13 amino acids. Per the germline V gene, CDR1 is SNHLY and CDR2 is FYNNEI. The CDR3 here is CASKGGGTDTQYF. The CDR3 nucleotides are TGTGCCAGCAAGGGGGGGGGCACAGATACGCAGTATTTT.

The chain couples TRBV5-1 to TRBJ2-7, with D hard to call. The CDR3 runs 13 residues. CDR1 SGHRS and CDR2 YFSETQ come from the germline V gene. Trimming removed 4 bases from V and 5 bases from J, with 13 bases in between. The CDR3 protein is CASSASYGHEQYF. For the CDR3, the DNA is TGCGCCAGCAGCGCATCTTATGGGCACGAGCAGTACTTC.

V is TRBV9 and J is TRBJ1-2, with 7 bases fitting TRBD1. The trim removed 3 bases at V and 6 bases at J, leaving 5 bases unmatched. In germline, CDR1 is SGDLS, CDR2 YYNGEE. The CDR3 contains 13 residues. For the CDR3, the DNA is TGTGCCAGCAGCGCATACAGGGGAGATGGCTACACCTTC. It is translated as CASSAYRGDGYTF.

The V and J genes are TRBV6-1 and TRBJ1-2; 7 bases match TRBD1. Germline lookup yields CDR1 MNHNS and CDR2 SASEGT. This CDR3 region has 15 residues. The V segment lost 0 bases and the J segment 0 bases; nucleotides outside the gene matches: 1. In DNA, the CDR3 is TGTGCCAGCAGTGAAGCAGGGACAGCTAACTATGGCTACACCTTC. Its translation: CASSEAGTANYGYTF.

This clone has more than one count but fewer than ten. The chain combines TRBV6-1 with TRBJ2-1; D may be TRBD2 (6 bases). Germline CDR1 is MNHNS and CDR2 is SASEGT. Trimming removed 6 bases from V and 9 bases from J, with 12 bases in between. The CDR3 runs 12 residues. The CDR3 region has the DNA TGTGCCAGCAGCCCTACTAGCAGTGAGCAGTTCTTC. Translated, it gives CASSPTSSEQFF.

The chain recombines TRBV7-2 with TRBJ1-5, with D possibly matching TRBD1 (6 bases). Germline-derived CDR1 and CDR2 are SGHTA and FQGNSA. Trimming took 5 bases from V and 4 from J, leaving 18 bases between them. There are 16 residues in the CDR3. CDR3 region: CASSPWDTIGNQPQHF. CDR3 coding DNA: TGTGCCAGCAGCCCTTGGGACACCATTGGGAATCAGCCCCAGCATTTT.

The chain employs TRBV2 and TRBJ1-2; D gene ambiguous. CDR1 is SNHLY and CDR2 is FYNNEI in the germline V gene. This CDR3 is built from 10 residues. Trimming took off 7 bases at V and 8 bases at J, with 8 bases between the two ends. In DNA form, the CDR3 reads TGTGCCAGCAATCTGCGAGGCTACACCTTC. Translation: CASNLRGYTF.

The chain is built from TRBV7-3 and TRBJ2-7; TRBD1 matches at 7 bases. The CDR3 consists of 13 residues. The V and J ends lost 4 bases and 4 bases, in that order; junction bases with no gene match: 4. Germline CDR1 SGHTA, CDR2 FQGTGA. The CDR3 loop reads CASSSGQRYEQYF. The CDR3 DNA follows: TGTGCCAGCAGCTCGGGACAGAGATACGAGCAGTACTTC.

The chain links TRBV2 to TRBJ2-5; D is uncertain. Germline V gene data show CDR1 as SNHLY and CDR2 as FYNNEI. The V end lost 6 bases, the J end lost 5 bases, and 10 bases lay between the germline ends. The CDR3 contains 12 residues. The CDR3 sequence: CASRVATETQYF. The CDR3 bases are TGTGCCAGCAGGGTAGCAACCGAGACCCAGTACTTC.

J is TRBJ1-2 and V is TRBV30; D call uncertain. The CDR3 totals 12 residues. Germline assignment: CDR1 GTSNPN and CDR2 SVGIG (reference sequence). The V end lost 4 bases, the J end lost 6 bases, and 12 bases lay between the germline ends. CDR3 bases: TGTGCCTGGATGGGCCTTGCACATGGCTACACCTTC. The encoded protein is CAWMGLAHGYTF.

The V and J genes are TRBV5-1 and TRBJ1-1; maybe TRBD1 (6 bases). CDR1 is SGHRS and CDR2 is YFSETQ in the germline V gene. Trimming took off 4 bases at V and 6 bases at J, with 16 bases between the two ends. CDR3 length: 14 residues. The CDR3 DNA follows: TGCGCCAGCAGCGCCTCGGACAGTCGCTCTGAAGCTTTCTTT. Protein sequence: CASSASDSRSEAFF.

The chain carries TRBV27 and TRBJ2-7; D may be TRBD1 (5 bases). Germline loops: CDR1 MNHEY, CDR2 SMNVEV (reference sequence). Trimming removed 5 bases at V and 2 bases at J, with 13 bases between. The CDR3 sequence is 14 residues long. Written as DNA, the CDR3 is TGTGCCAGCAGTCTGGCAGGGCGGACCTACGAGCAGTACTTC. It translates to CASSLAGRTYEQYF.

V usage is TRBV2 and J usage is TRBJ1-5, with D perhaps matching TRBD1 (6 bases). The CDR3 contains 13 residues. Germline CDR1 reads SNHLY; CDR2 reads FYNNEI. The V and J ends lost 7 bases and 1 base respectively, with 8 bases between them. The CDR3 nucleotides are TGTGCCAGCAAGAGGGGGAGCAATCAGCCCCAGCATTTT. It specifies CASKRGSNQPQHF.